This T cell receptor (beta chain) comes out of a study of breast tumors, draining lymph nodes, adjacent tissues. This clonotype was counted ten times or more. V gave up 4 bases and J gave up 9 bases; unmatched junction bases: 8. CDR1 MNHEY and CDR2 SMNVEV come from the germline V gene (reference sequence). The CDR3 loop spans 15 amino acids. A single record per CDR3 protein comes from TCRdb applying MiXCR to the multiplex PCR reads. The profile covers roughly 120,000 distinct CDR3 sequences, with about 20% appearing a single time and about 3.5% taken by the ten largest. The lymph nodes were axillary draining lymph nodes from breast cancer patients.

This TCR derives from a female donor with breast cancer. Some clones in this sample may be carry-over from other donors' samples. This chain links TRBV27 with TRBJ1-6; 8 positions agree with TRBD1. The sample taken for sequencing was axillary lymph node tissue. DNA for the CDR3: TGTGCCAGCAGTTCCCCGGACAGGGACGGTTCACCCCTCCACTTT. This translates into CASSSPDRDGSPLHF.